These T cell receptor beta chains were read from a single sample in a study of follicular helper T cells after annual influenza vaccination. The data were produced by immunoSEQ multiplex PCR, yet TCRdb's version contains in-frame clones alone and is incomplete. The data show some 1,700 clones, with roughly 84% seen just once and about 4.5% held by the top ten. The source material was CXCR5+ CD38- circulating T follicular helper cells from blood, sampled on the day of influenza vaccination. The receptors shown here come from an adult who received the influenza vaccine. Each CDR3 is given with its conserved first and last residue. The D gene is left open where the match is weak. Clone size appears in some rows only: once, few, many, or a class for an expanded clone.

j_gene | abundance | v_gene | d_gene | CDR3nt | CDR3aa
TRBJ1-1 | . | TRBV5-6 | TRBD1 | TGTGCCAGCAGCTTCGGACAGGGCAGCAGCACTGAAGCTTTCTTT | CASSFGQGSSTEAFF
TRBJ2-1 | . | TRBV6-5 | . | TGTGCCAGCAGTCCACAAGGAGGGACCTACAATGAGCAGTTCTTC | CASSPQGGTYNEQFF
TRBJ1-5 | . | TRBV7-6 | . | TGTGCCAGCAGCTCCAGACCTGGGAGGGATCAGCCCCAGCATTTT | CASSSRPGRDQPQHF
TRBJ2-5 | . | TRBV2 | TRBD1 | TGTGCCAGCAGGGACAGGGGTGGGAAGACCCAGTACTTC | CASRDRGGKTQYF
TRBJ1-2 | few | TRBV7-6 | . | TGTGCCAGCAGCCTTGGAGGAGTCTATGGCTACACCTTC | CASSLGGVYGYTF
TRBJ1-5 | . | TRBV4-1 | TRBD1 | TGCGCCAGTGCAGGGGGCGACAATCAGCCCCAGCATTTT | CASAGGDNQPQHF
TRBJ2-2 | . | TRBV9 | TRBD2 | TGTGCCAGCAGCCGAGGACTAGCGGGGGGGAGGATAAACACCGGGGAGCTGTTTTTT | CASSRGLAGGRINTGELFF
TRBJ1-5 | . | TRBV15 | . | TGTGCCACCAGCAGAGACAGGGGTCCTCAGCCCCAGCATTTT | CATSRDRGPQPQHF
TRBJ1-1 | . | TRBV10-3 | . | TGTGCCATCAGCGGATCGGGGACCCAAAACACTGAAGCTTTCTTT | CAISGSGTQNTEAFF
TRBJ2-2 | . | TRBV18 | TRBD2 | TGTGCCAGCTCACCGGTAGCGGGAAGAAACACCGGGGAGCTGTTTTTT | CASSPVAGRNTGELFF
TRBJ2-3 | . | TRBV2 | . | TGTGCCAGCAGTGTGAACAGGGCGACAGATACGCAGTATTTT | CASSVNRATDTQYF
TRBJ2-7 | hyperexpanded | TRBV6-5 | . | TGTGCCAGCAGTCACAGGGACGGGTACGAGCAGTACTTC | CASSHRDGYEQYF
TRBJ2-1 | few | TRBV6-6 | . | TGTGCCAGCAGTTACTCCCGGGCCCAGGCGGGTGAGCAGTTCTTC | CASSYSRAQAGEQFF
TRBJ2-1 | . | TRBV27 | . | TGTGCCAGCAGTTTCAAGGTAGGGACTGAGCAGTTCTTC | CASSFKVGTEQFF
TRBJ2-3 | . | TRBV5-6 | . | TGTGCCAGCAGCTTGGCCCAGGAGGGTTGGCAGTATTTT | CASSLAQEGWQYF
TRBJ1-2 | . | TRBV4-3 | . | TGCGCCAGCAGCCAAGATGGGCAGGGCCTAAACTATGGCTACACCTTC | CASSQDGQGLNYGYTF
TRBJ2-1 | . | TRBV6-1 | TRBD1 | TGTGCCAGCAGTGAGCCCGGCAGGGGGCTCGTTGAGCAGTTCTTC | CASSEPGRGLVEQFF
TRBJ1-1 | . | TRBV7-9 | . | TGTGCCAGCAGCCGCATACCTGTGAACACTGAAGCTTTCTTT | CASSRIPVNTEAFF
TRBJ2-6 | . | TRBV2 | TRBD1 | TGTGCCAGCAGTGGGGGGACAGGGGGGACCGGGGCCAACGTCCTGACTTTC | CASSGGTGGTGANVLTF
TRBJ1-2 | . | TRBV7-2 | . | TGTGCCAGCAGCTTAGGAGCGGCCTCCTATGGCTACACCTTC | CASSLGAASYGYTF
TRBJ2-5 | once | TRBV9 | TRBD2 | TGTGCCAGCAGCGTAGGACTAGCGGGGGGAGGGACCCAGTACTTC | CASSVGLAGGGTQYF
TRBJ1-6 | . | TRBV27 | . | TGTGCCAGCAGTTTAGGGGAATACGGCGGTTCACCCCTCCACTTT | CASSLGEYGGSPLHF
TRBJ1-1 | . | TRBV5-1 | . | TGCGCCAGCAGCTGGGGACTGAAGAACACTGAAGCTTTCTTT | CASSWGLKNTEAFF
TRBJ2-1 | . | TRBV29-1 | . | TGCAGCGTTGGATTCGGGGTTGGGCAAGGGGAGCAGTTCTTC | CSVGFGVGQGEQFF
TRBJ2-5 | . | TRBV29-1 | . | TGCAGCGTTGCGTTAGGAAGGGCGGAGACCCAGTACTTC | CSVALGRAETQYF
TRBJ2-3 | few | TRBV19 | . | TGTGCCAGTAGTATTGGGCAGGGCAGCCGGACGCAGTATTTT | CASSIGQGSRTQYF
TRBJ1-6 | . | TRBV5-6 | . | TGTGCCAGCAGAGTGGACGCCCTCCATAATTCACCCCTCCACTTT | CASRVDALHNSPLHF
TRBJ1-5 | . | TRBV30 | . | TGTGCCTGGAGTGCAGGGTCCATAGGCAATCAGCCCCAGCATTTT | CAWSAGSIGNQPQHF
TRBJ1-3 | . | TRBV4-3 | . | TGCGCCAGCAGCCAAGACAGCTTCGGAAACACCATATATTTT | CASSQDSFGNTIYF
TRBJ2-7 | . | TRBV2 | TRBD1 | TGTGCCAGCAGTGAGGACAGGGAGCTCTACGAGCAGTACTTC | CASSEDRELYEQYF
TRBJ2-7 | few | TRBV7-6 | . | TGTGCCAGCAGCTTAGCCCCGGTAGGGGGCGAGCAGTACTTC | CASSLAPVGGEQYF
TRBJ1-1 | . | TRBV28 | . | TGTGCCAGCAGTTCTCCCAGGGGTAGCAACACTGAAGCTTTCTTT | CASSSPRGSNTEAFF
TRBJ1-1 | . | TRBV6-5 | TRBD1 | TGTGCCAGCAGTGACAGGGTTGGGCCGGCTTTCTTT | CASSDRVGPAFF
TRBJ2-6 | . | TRBV19 | . | TGTGCCAGTAGTATACCCAGGGGTGGTGGGGCCAACGTCCTGACTTTC | CASSIPRGGGANVLTF